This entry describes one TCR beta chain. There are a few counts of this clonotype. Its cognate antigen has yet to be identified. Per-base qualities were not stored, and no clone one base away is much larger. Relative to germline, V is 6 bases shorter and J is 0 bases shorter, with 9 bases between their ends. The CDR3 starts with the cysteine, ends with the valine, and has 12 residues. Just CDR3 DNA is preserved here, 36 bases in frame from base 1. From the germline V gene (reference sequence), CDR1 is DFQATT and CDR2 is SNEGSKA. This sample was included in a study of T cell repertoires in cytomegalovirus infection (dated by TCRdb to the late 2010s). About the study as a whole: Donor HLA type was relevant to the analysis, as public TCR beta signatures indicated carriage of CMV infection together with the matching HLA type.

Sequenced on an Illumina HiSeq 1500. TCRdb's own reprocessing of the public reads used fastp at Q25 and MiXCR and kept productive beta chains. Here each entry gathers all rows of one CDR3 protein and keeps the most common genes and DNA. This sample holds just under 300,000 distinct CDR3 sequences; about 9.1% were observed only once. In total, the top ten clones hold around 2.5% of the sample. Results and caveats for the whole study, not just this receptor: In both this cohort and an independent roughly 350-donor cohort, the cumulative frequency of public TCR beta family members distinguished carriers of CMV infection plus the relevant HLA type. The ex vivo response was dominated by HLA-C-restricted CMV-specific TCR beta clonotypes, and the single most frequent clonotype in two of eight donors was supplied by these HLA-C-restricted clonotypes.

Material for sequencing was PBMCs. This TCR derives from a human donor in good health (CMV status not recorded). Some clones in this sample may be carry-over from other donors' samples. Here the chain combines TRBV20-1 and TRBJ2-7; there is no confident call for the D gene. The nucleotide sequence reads TGCAGTGCCACCCCCAGCTCCTACGAGCAGTACGTC. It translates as CSATPSSYEQYV.